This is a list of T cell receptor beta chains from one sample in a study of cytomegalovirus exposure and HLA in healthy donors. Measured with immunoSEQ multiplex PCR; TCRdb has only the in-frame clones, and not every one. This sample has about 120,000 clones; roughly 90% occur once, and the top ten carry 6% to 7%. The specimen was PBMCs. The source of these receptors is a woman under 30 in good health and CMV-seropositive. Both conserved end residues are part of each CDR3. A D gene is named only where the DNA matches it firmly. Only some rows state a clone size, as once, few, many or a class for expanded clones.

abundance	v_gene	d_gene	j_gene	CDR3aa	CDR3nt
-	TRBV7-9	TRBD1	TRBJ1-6	CASSSTGGAGSPLHF	TGTGCCAGCAGTTCAACAGGGGGTGCGGGCTCACCCCTCCACTTT
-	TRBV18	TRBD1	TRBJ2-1	CASSPMTGGAQNEQFF	TGTGCCAGCTCACCCATGACAGGGGGCGCCCAGAATGAGCAGTTCTTC
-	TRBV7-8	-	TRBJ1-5	CASSFRGFNQPQHF	TGTGCCAGCAGCTTCAGGGGATTCAATCAGCCCCAGCATTTT
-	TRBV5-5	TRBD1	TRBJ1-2	CASSLVATGGVYGYTF	TGTGCCAGCAGCTTGGTGGCCACAGGGGGTGTCTATGGCTACACCTTC
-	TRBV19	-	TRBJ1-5	CASSPLSGRNQPQHF	TGTGCCAGTAGCCCGCTTTCGGGAAGAAATCAGCCCCAGCATTTT
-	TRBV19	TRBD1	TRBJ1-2	CASSRTGGGSLGYTF	TGTGCCAGTAGTAGGACAGGGGGCGGAAGTTTAGGCTACACCTTC
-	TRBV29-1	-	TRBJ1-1	CSVVRQANTEAFF	TGCAGCGTCGTAAGACAGGCGAACACTGAAGCTTTCTTT
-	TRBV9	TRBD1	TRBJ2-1	CASSVDRGFYNEQFF	TGTGCCAGCAGCGTAGACAGGGGGTTCTACAATGAGCAGTTCTTC
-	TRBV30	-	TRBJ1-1	CAWIYNLNTEAFF	TGTGCCTGGATATACAACCTGAACACTGAAGCTTTCTTT
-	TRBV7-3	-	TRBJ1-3	CASSPGGGNTIYF	TGTGCCAGCAGCCCCGGAGGAGGAAACACCATATATTTT
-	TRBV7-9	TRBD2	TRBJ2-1	CASRFASASGAYNEQFF	TGTGCCAGCAGGTTCGCATCGGCTAGCGGGGCCTACAATGAGCAGTTCTTC
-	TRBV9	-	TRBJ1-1	CASSVAGGANTEAFF	TGTGCCAGCAGCGTAGCCGGAGGAGCAAACACTGAAGCTTTCTTT
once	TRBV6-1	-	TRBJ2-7	CASSPWGHRYEQYF	TGTGCCAGCAGTCCCTGGGGACACCGCTACGAGCAGTACTTC
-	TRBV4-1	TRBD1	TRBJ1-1	CASSQEDRGITEAFF	TGCGCCAGCAGCCAGGAAGACAGGGGGATTACTGAAGCTTTCTTT
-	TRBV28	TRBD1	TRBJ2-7	CASSPQQGEQYF	TGTGCCAGCAGTCCTCAACAGGGGGAGCAGTACTTC
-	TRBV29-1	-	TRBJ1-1	CSVEIRRGQLRMNTEAFF	TGCAGCGTTGAAATAAGGCGTGGACAGTTAAGGATGAACACTGAAGCTTTCTTT
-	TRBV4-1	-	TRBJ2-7	CASSQVSPVLFHEQYF	TGCGCCAGCAGCCAAGTATCCCCTGTTTTGTTCCACGAGCAGTACTTC
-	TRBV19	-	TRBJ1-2	CASSITGPASYGYTF	TGTGCCAGTAGTATTACAGGCCCAGCTTCCTATGGCTACACCTTC
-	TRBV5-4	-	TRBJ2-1	CASSLLGNEQFF	TGTGCCAGCAGCTTACTCGGGAATGAGCAGTTCTTC
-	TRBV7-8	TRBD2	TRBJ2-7	CASSLASGRVNEQYF	TGTGCCAGCAGCTTAGCTAGCGGGAGGGTAAACGAGCAGTACTTC
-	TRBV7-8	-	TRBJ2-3	CASSLQGTGTQYF	TGTGCCAGCAGCTTACAGGGGACGGGGACGCAGTATTTT
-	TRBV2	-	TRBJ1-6	CASSTENNSPLHF	TGTGCCAGTTCAACAGAGAATAATTCACCCCTCCACTTT
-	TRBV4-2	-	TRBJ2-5	CASSRGSGAQETQYF	TGTGCCAGCAGCCGGGGTTCAGGGGCCCAAGAGACCCAGTACTTC
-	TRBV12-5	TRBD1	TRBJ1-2	CASGPGNRGVYGYTF	TGTGCTAGTGGTCCCGGGAACAGGGGCGTTTATGGCTACACCTTC
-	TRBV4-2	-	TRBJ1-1	CASSQITGSSEAFF	TGTGCCAGCAGCCAAATAACAGGGTCCTCTGAAGCTTTCTTT
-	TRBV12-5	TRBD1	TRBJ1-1	CASGLGAGGFGTEAFF	TGTGCTAGTGGTCTCGGCGCAGGGGGCTTTGGCACTGAAGCTTTCTTT
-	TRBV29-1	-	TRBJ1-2	CSVAPDSNYGYTF	TGCAGCGTTGCCCCCGACAGCAACTATGGCTACACCTTC
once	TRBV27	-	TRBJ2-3	CASSPRGDTQYF	TGTGCCAGCAGCCCAAGGGGGGATACGCAGTATTTT
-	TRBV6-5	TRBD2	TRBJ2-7	CASSTGTSGTYEQYF	TGTGCCAGCAGTACCGGGACTAGCGGAACCTACGAGCAGTACTTC
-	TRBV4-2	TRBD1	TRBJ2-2	CASSQAHRGDTGELFF	TGTGCCAGCAGCCAAGCCCACAGGGGAGACACCGGGGAGCTGTTTTTT
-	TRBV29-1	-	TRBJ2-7	CSVEDNTKQYF	TGCAGCGTTGAAGATAACACGAAGCAGTACTTC
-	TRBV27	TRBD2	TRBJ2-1	CASSSASGRAKDYNEQFF	TGTGCCAGCAGTTCGGCTAGCGGGAGGGCCAAGGATTACAATGAGCAGTTCTTC
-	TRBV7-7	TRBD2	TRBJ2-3	CASSPTSARPPDTQYF	TGTGCTAGCAGCCCGACTAGCGCCCGCCCTCCAGATACGCAGTATTTT
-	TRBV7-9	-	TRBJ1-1	CASSLQIPGDTEAFF	TGTGCCAGCAGTCTACAAATACCAGGGGACACTGAAGCTTTCTTT
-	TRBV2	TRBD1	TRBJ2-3	CASVLRNRGTDTQYF	TGTGCCAGCGTCCTCAGAAACAGGGGTACAGATACGCAGTATTTT
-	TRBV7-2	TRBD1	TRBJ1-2	CASSQGTELNGYTF	TGTGCCAGCAGCCAAGGGACAGAACTAAATGGCTACACCTTC
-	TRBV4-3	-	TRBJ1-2	CASSPVGGQGYGYTF	TGCGCCAGCAGCCCTGTTGGGGGACAAGGGTATGGCTACACCTTC
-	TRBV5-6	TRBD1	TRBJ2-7	CASSYPPWTGQTYEQYF	TGTGCCAGCAGCTATCCCCCGTGGACAGGGCAAACCTACGAGCAGTACTTC
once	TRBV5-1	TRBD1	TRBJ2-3	CASSEGASTDTQYF	TGCGCCAGCAGTGAGGGGGCCAGCACAGATACGCAGTATTTT
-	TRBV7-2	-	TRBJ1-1	CASSRAGVSTEAFF	TGTGCCAGCAGCCGAGCAGGGGTTAGTACTGAAGCTTTCTTT
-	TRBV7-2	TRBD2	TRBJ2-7	CASSRTEQGLAGFYEQYF	TGTGCCAGCAGCCGAACCGAACAAGGACTAGCGGGATTCTACGAGCAGTACTTC
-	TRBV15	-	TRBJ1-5	CATSRDSTGQPQHF	TGTGCCACCAGCAGAGACTCCACAGGACAGCCCCAGCATTTT
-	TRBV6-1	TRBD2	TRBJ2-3	CASSEAYGGFPDTQYF	TGTGCCAGCAGTGAAGCGTACGGGGGGTTTCCAGATACGCAGTATTTT
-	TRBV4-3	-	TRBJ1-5	CASSQDAGVQDNQPQHF	TGCGCCAGCAGCCAAGATGCAGGCGTACAGGACAATCAGCCCCAGCATTTT
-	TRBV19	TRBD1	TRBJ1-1	CATFGQGARDTEAFF	TGTGCCACCTTCGGGCAGGGGGCTAGGGACACTGAAGCTTTCTTT
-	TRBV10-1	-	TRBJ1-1	CASSQTGNTEAFF	TGCGCCAGCAGCCAGACAGGGAACACTGAAGCTTTCTTT
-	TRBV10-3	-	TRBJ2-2	CAISDRAPNTGELFF	TGTGCCATCAGTGACAGGGCGCCGAACACCGGGGAGCTGTTTTTT
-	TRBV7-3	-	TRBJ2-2	CASSFTYTGGELFF	TGTGCCAGCAGCTTCACGTACACCGGGGGGGAGCTGTTTTTT
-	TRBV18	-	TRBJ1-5	CASSPTVVSNQPQHF	TGTGCCAGCTCACCGACAGTGGTGAGCAATCAGCCCCAGCATTTT
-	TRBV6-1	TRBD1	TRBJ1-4	CASRPDRGKLFF	TGTGCCAGCAGGCCGGACAGGGGAAAACTGTTTTTT
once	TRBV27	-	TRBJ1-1	CASSLGGRTEAFF	TGTGCCAGCAGTTTAGGGGGGAGAACTGAAGCTTTCTTT